This T cell receptor beta chain was recovered during a study of cytomegalovirus exposure and HLA in healthy donors. Study results and limitations: Associated with HLA alleles at 0.05 false discovery rate in a later analysis were approximately 17,000 TCR beta sequences.

Vbeta (60) and Jbeta (13) primers were used in the PCR. Measured with immunoSEQ multiplex PCR; TCRdb has only the in-frame clones, and not every one. The table includes more than 130,000 clones, around 80% detected once. This CDR3 comprises 14 residues. The V gene lost 0 bases and the J gene lost 4 bases, with 9 bases spanning the gap. Germline CDR1 is LGHNA and CDR2 is YNFKEQ. Details on this clone: Antigen specificity is unknown.

The TCR sequence derives from a male donor in good health and CMV-seronegative. Material for sequencing was PBMCs. This chain joins TRBV4-2 and TRBJ1-2; D is ambiguous. The CDR3 reads CASSQDRQTYGYTF. For the CDR3, the DNA is TGTGCCAGCAGCCAAGACAGGCAGACCTATGGCTACACCTTC.